The clone carrying this TCR beta chain was seen only a few times. The antigen is not known. TCRdb redid the calling of the 5' RACE reads with MiXCR, one entry per CDR3 protein. The sample carries roughly 120,000 distinct CDR3 sequences, 22% recorded once. These data are taken from a study of T-cell memory formation after mild COVID-19. Broader study findings: Shrinking CD4+ clones were chiefly CM and EM; CD8+ ones were chiefly EMRA. Confirmation of SARS-CoV-2 specificity was lacking for second-wave clones peaking day 37.

Trimming removed 0 bases at V and 1 base at J, with 11 bases between. The CDR3 spans 16 residues. The germline V gene has CDR1 SGHRS and CDR2 YFSETQ. The TCR comes from a man between 18 and 35 years old who had mild COVID-19 (a few samples of this study predate the infection). Cell type and time point are not known. Sequenced input: PBMCs or a T cell subset sorted from them (not recorded which). The chain uses TRBV5-1 and TRBJ2-1; the D gene is possibly TRBD2 (7 bases). CDR3 DNA: TGCGCCAGCAGCTTGGATGGGGGGGCTTCCTACAATGAGCAGTTCTTC. It codes for CASSLDGGASYNEQFF.